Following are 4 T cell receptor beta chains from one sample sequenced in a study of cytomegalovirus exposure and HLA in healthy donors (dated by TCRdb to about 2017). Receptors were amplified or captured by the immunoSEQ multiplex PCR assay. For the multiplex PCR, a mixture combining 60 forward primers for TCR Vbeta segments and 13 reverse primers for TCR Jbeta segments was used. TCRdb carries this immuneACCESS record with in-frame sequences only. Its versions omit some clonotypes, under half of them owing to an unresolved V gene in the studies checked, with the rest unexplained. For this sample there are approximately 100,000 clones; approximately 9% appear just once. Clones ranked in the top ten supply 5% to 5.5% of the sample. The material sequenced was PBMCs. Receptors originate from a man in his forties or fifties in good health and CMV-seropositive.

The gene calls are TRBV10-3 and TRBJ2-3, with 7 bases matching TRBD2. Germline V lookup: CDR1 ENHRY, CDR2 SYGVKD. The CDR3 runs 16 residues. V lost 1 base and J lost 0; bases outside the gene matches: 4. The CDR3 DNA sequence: TGTGCCATCAGTGAGTGGGTTAGCGGGAGCACAGATACGCAGTATTTT. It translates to CAISEWVSGSTDTQYF.

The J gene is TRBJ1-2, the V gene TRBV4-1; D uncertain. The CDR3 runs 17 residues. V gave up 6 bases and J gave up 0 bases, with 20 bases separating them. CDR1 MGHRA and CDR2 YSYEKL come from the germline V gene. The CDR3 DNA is TGCGCCAGCAGGACGGGGATATTGGCGTCAACTAACTATGGCTACACCTTC. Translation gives CASRTGILASTNYGYTF.

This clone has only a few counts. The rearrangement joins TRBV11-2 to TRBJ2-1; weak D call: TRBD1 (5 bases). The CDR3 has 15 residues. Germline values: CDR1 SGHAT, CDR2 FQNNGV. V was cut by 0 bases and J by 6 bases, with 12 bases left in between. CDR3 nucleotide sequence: TGTGCCAGCAGCTTAGAGGGCAGGGTTGGCAATGAGCAGTTCTTC. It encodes CASSLEGRVGNEQFF.

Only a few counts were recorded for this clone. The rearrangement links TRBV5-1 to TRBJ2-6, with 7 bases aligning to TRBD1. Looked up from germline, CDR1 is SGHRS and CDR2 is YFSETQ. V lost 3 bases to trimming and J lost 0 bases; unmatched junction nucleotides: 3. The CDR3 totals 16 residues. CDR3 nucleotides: TGCGCCAGCAGCTCGGGACAGACCTCTGGGGCCAACGTCCTGACTTTC. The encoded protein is CASSSGQTSGANVLTF.